This T cell receptor beta chain was obtained from a study of PD-L1 blockade in urothelial cancer. The assay was immunoSEQ multiplex PCR, and TCRdb's table has in-frame clones only and misses some. Here the sample spans about 82,000 clones, around 80% being singletons. CDR3 length equals 14 residues. CDR1 SGDLS and CDR2 YYNGEE come from the germline V gene. V was trimmed by 6 bases and J by 2 bases, leaving 15 bases between them. The chain uses TRBV9 and TRBJ2-7; possible D gene TRBD1, 6 bases. This TCR derives from a man aged 65 to 79 with urothelial cancer. The sequencing here drew on PBMCs, taken around atezolizumab (anti-PD-L1) treatment. The CDR3 is CASTRGHRAYEQYF. CDR3 sequence (DNA): TGTGCCAGCACCAGAGGTCACAGGGCCTACGAGCAGTACTTC.